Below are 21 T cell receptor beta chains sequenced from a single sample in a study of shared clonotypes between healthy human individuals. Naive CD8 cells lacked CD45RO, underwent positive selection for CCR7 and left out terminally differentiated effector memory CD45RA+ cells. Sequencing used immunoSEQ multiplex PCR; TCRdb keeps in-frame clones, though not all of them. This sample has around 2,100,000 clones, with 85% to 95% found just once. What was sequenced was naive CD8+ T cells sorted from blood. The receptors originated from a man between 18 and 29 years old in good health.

In DNA, the CDR3 is TGTGCCAGCAGAGATTACACCGGGGAGCTGTTTTTT. Residues: CASRDYTGELFF. V gene TRBV6-6 combines with J gene TRBJ2-2; D not resolved. Deletions cut 6 bases from V and 3 bases from J, with 5 bases between. Germline-derived CDR1 and CDR2 are MNHNY and SVGAGI (reference sequence). This CDR3 region has 12 residues.

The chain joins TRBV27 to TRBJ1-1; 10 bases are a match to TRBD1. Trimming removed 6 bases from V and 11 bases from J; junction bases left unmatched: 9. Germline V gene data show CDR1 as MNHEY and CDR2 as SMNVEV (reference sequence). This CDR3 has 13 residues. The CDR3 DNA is TGTGCCAGCAGCCCCAGACAGGGGGCAAAGGCTTTCTTT. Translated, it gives CASSPRQGAKAFF.

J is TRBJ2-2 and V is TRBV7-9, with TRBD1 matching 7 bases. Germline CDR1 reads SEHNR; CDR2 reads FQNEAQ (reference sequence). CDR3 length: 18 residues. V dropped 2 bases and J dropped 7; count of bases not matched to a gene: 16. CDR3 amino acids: CASSLMIGGYFSVGELFF. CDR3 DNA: TGTGCCAGCAGCTTAATGATAGGGGGCTACTTTTCGGTCGGGGAGCTGTTTTTT.

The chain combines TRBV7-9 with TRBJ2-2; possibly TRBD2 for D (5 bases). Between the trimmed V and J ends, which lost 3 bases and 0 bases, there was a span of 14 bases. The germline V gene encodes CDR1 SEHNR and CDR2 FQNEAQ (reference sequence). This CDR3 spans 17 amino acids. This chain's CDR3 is CASSFGLPSANTGELFF. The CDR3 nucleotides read TGTGCCAGCAGCTTCGGACTTCCCAGTGCGAACACCGGGGAGCTGTTTTTT.

CDR3 amino acids: CASSLQGAGGELFF. The CDR3 DNA reads TGTGCCAGCAGCTTGCAGGGGGCCGGCGGGGAGCTGTTTTTT. The chain combines TRBV7-9 with TRBJ2-2, with 8 bases identical to TRBD1. The V gene end was trimmed by 3 bases and the J gene end by 7 bases; junction bases not matched to a gene: 4. Per the germline V gene, CDR1 is SEHNR and CDR2 is FQNEAQ (reference sequence). The CDR3 is 14 amino acids.

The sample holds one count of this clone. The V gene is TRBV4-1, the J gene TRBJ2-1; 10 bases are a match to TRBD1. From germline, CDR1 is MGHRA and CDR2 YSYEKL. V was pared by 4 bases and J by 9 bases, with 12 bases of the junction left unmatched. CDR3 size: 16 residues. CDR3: CASSLVPGQGLPEQFF. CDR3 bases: TGCGCCAGCAGCCTCGTTCCGGGACAGGGGTTGCCTGAGCAGTTCTTC.

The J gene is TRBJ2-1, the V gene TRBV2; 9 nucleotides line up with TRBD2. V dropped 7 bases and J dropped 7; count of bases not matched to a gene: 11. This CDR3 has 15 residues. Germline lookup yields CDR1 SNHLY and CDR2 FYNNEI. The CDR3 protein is CASIAPGLATNEQFF. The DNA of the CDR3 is TGTGCCAGCATCGCCCCGGGACTAGCTACAAATGAGCAGTTCTTC.

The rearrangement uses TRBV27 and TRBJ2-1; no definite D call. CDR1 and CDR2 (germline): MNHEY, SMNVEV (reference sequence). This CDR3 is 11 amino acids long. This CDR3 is CAVSSYNEQFF. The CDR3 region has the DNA TGTGCGGTGAGCTCCTACAATGAGCAGTTCTTC.

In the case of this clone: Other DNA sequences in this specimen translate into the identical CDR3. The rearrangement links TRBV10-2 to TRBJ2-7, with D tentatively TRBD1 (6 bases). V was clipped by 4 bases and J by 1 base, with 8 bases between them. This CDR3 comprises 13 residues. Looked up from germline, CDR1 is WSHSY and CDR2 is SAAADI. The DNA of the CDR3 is TGCGCCAGCAGTGGGGGACATTCCTACGAGCAGTACTTC. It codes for CASSGGHSYEQYF.

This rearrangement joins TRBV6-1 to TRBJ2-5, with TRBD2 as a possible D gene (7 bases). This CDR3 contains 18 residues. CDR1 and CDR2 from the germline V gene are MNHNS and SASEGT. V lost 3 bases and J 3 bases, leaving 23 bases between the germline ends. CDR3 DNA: TGTGCCAGCAGTGAGCCATCCTTCGGTGGGGAGGGGGAAGAGACCCAGTACTTC. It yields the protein CASSEPSFGGEGEETQYF.

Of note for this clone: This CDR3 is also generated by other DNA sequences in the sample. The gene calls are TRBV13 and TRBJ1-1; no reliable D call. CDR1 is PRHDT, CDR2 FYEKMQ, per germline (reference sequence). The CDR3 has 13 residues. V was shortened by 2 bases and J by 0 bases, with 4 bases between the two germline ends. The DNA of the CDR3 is TGTGCCAGCAGCTTACCTATGAACACTGAAGCTTTCTTT. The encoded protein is CASSLPMNTEAFF.

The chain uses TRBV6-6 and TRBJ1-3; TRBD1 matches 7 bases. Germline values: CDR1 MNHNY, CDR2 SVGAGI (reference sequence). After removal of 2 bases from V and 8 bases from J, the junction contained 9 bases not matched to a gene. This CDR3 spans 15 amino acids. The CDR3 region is CASSYTTDRVDTIYF. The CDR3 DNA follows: TGTGCCAGCAGTTACACCACCGACAGGGTAGACACCATATATTTT.

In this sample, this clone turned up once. CDR3 sequence: CASRGGAYYGYTF. As DNA, the CDR3 is TGCGCCAGCAGAGGGGGCGCCTACTATGGCTACACCTTC. V is TRBV10-2 and J is TRBJ1-2; 7 nucleotides line up with TRBD1. With 6 bases clipped from V and 3 bases from J, the junction kept 4 bases outside the gene matches. From germline, CDR1 is WSHSY and CDR2 SAAADI. This CDR3 has 13 residues.

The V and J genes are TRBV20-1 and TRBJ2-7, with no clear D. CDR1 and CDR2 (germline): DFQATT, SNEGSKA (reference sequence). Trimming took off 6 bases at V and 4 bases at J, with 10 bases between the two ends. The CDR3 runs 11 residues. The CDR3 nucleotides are TGCAGTGCCTCCTCTCTGTACGAGCAGTACTTC. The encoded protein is CSASSLYEQYF.

The CDR3 nucleotides read TGTGCCAGCAGTCTGGCGGACTCCTACAATGAGCAGTTCTTC. It specifies CASSLADSYNEQFF. The rearrangement joins TRBV6-5 to TRBJ2-1; D gene ambiguous. The V gene lost 5 bases and the J gene lost 0 bases, with 8 bases spanning the gap. Germline V gene data show CDR1 as MNHEY and CDR2 as SVGAGI. This CDR3 contains 14 residues.

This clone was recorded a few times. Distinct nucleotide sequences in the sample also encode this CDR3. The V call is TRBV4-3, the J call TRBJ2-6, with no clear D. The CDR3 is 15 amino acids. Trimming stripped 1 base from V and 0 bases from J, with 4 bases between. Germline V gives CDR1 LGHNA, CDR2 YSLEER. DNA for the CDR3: TGCGCCAGCAGCCAAGTTTACTCTGGGGCCAACGTCCTGACTTTC. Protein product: CASSQVYSGANVLTF.

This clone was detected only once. CDR3 region: CASSAQLAGGTYEQYF. The CDR3 DNA follows: TGTGCCAGCAGCGCCCAACTAGCGGGGGGTACTTACGAGCAGTACTTC. This rearrangement joins TRBV7-8 to TRBJ2-7; 12 bases are a match to TRBD2. Germline lookup yields CDR1 SGHVS and CDR2 FQNEAQ. V was clipped by 5 bases and J by 4 bases; unmatched bases: 9. The CDR3 spans 16 residues.

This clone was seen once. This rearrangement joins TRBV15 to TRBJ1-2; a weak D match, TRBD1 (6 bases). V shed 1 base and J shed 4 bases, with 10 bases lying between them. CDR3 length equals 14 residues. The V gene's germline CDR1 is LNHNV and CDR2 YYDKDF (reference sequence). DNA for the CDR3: TGTGCCACCAGCAGAGCAGGGGCTGGCTATGGCTACACCTTC. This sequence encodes CATSRAGAGYGYTF.

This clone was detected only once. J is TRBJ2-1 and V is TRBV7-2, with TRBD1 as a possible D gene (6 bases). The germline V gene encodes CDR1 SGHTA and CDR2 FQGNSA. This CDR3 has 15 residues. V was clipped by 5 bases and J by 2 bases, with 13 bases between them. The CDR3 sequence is CASSIVGGTYNEQFF. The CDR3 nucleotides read TGTGCCAGCAGCATCGTAGGGGGAACCTACAATGAGCAGTTCTTC.

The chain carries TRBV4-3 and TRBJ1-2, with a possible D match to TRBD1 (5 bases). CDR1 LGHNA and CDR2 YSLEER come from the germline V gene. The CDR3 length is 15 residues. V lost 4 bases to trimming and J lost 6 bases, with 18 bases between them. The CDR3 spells CASSLRDAAWHGYTF. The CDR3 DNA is TGCGCCAGCAGCCTCAGGGACGCTGCGTGGCATGGCTACACCTTC.

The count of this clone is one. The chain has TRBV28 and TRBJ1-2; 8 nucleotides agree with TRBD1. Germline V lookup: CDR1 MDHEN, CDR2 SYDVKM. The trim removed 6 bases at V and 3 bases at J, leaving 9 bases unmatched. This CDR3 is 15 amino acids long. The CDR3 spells CASSSTQTGDYGYTF. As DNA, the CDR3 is TGTGCCAGCAGCTCTACCCAGACAGGGGACTATGGCTACACCTTC.